What follows are 12 T cell receptor beta chains derived from one specimen sequenced in a study of CD8+ T cells in alopecia areata. cDNA serving as the sequencing template came from extracted, reverse transcribed RNA. TCRdb's copy holds only in-frame clones and misses some; the assay was immunoSEQ multiplex PCR. The sample has 100,000 to 130,000 clones; 59% are singletons. Sequencing input: CD8+ T cells sorted from blood. The receptors derive from a human donor in good health.

The chain joins TRBV2 to TRBJ2-1, with TRBD2 identical over 11 bases. CDR3 size: 17 residues. The V gene end was trimmed by 6 bases and the J gene end by 4 bases; junction bases not matched to a gene: 11. CDR1 and CDR2 (germline): SNHLY, FYNNEI. The CDR3 sequence is CASSDILAGGLYNEQFF. The CDR3 DNA reads TGTGCCAGCAGCGACATCTTAGCGGGGGGGCTGTACAATGAGCAGTTCTTC.

The chain joins TRBV4-2 to TRBJ2-1, with 8 nucleotides matching TRBD1. Germline V CDR1 and CDR2: LGHNA, YNFKEQ. This CDR3 has 16 amino acids. V lost 1 base and J lost 3; bases outside the gene matches: 5. The CDR3 sequence is CASSQVGTGVYNEQFF. The CDR3, as DNA: TGTGCCAGCAGCCAAGTGGGGACAGGAGTCTACAATGAGCAGTTCTTC.

The chain carries TRBV7-6 and TRBJ2-7, with 7 bases aligning to TRBD1. The CDR3 loop spans 14 amino acids. Germline assignment: CDR1 SGHVS and CDR2 FNYEAQ. With V trimmed by 0 bases and J by 6 bases, 5 bases remained unmatched. The CDR3 sequence is CASSLADRVAEQYF. The DNA of the CDR3 is TGTGCCAGCAGCTTAGCCGACAGGGTAGCCGAGCAGTACTTC.

This chain connects TRBV29-1 to TRBJ2-7; D not certain. Germline loops: CDR1 SQVTM, CDR2 ANQGSEA. Trimming cost V 5 bases and J 7 bases, with 18 bases left between them. CDR3 size: 13 residues. CDR3 bases: TGCAGCGTTTTTAATAGCCGTTTCAGGGAGCAGTACTTC. Its translation is CSVFNSRFREQYF.

This chain connects TRBV29-1 to TRBJ2-3; D is tentatively TRBD1 or TRBD2 (5 bases each). CDR1 and CDR2 from the germline V gene are SQVTM and ANQGSEA. Trimming shortened V by 0 bases and J by 6 bases, and 19 bases separated the two germline ends. The CDR3 is 16 amino acids. DNA of the CDR3: TGCAGCGTTGAAGATCCGGGGACGGCCCTTTGGGATACGCAGTATTTT. This sequence encodes CSVEDPGTALWDTQYF.

This chain links TRBV5-6 with TRBJ2-1; the match to TRBD2 covers 7 bases. Germline values: CDR1 SGHDT, CDR2 YYEEEE. Trimming removed 3 bases from V and 1 base from J; junction bases left unmatched: 10. The CDR3 runs 17 residues. The CDR3 loop reads CASSSFRDYPSYNEQFF. DNA for the CDR3: TGTGCCAGCAGCTCATTCCGGGACTATCCATCCTACAATGAGCAGTTCTTC.

The chain employs TRBV30 and TRBJ2-1; D is perhaps TRBD2 (6 bases). Germline CDR1 GTSNPN, CDR2 SVGIG (reference sequence). Trimming removed 0 bases at V and 0 bases at J, with 15 bases between. The CDR3 length is 17 residues. This CDR3 reads CAWSVVGTPSSYNEQFF. CDR3 sequence (DNA): TGTGCCTGGAGTGTGGTAGGGACTCCCAGCTCCTACAATGAGCAGTTCTTC.

This clone was counted a few times. The rearrangement uses TRBV27 and TRBJ2-7; 9 bases are shared with TRBD1. Germline assignment: CDR1 MNHEY and CDR2 SMNVEV (reference sequence). Germline trimming cut 2 bases from V and 2 bases from J; bases unmatched to any gene: 4. The CDR3 has 15 amino acids. The chain's CDR3 is CASSLRGQGPYEQYF. In nucleotides, the CDR3 is TGTGCCAGCAGTTTAAGGGGACAGGGACCCTACGAGCAGTACTTC.

This clone has more than one count but fewer than ten. The CDR3 loop reads CSVEEALGGFYNEQFF. Here the CDR3 DNA reads TGCAGCGTTGAAGAAGCCCTGGGGGGTTTTTACAATGAGCAGTTCTTC. The chain links TRBV29-1 to TRBJ2-1; D possibly corresponds to TRBD2 (6 bases). CDR1 and CDR2 (germline): SQVTM, ANQGSEA. This CDR3 spans 16 amino acids. V was trimmed by 0 bases and J by 4 bases, leaving 16 bases between them.

This chain links TRBV15 with TRBJ2-4; 11 bases map to TRBD1. Germline V lookup: CDR1 LNHNV, CDR2 YYDKDF (reference sequence). The CDR3 totals 16 residues. V lost 0 bases and J lost 5; bases outside the gene matches: 3. CDR3 sequence reads: CATSRDRDRGENIQYF. In DNA form, the CDR3 reads TGTGCCACCAGCAGAGACCGGGACAGGGGGGAAAACATTCAGTACTTC.

This clone was found once. The V and J genes are TRBV7-9 and TRBJ2-7; 11 positions match TRBD1. The trim removed 5 bases at V and 4 bases at J, leaving 13 bases unmatched. The CDR3 loop spans 17 amino acids. Germline assignment: CDR1 SEHNR and CDR2 FQNEAQ (reference sequence). The CDR3 nucleotides read TGTGCCAGCAGCCCCCGAACTCCCGGGACAGGGGGATACGAGCAGTACTTC. It specifies CASSPRTPGTGGYEQYF.

The V call is TRBV11-2, the J call TRBJ2-2; the D gene is possibly TRBD1 (7 bases). V lost 5 bases and J 7 bases, leaving 29 bases between the germline ends. The length of the CDR3 is 19 residues. Per germline, CDR1 SGHAT and CDR2 FQNNGV. In nucleotides, the CDR3 is TGTGCCAGCAGCCCCGTTTGGGACAGAGAGGGACCGGAGGGCGGGGAGCTGTTTTTT. Translating gives CASSPVWDREGPEGGELFF.